This entry concerns a single T cell receptor beta chain. The data are from a study of blood T cell repertoires in COVID-19. Overall study: In each case, the material was cDNA or gDNA derived from T cells, B-cell-depleted T cells, or PBMCs.

Only in-frame clones appear in the TCRdb table, and some are missing; sequencing was by immunoSEQ multiplex PCR. Of about 75,000 clones in the sample, 75% to 90% were seen once. The CDR3 has 16 amino acids. V lost 2 bases, J lost 2 bases, and 15 bases lay in between. Germline loops: CDR1 SGHRS, CDR2 YFSETQ. The rearrangement joins TRBV5-1 to TRBJ2-3; TRBD1 might be the D (5 bases). This TCR derives from a man older than 75 with COVID-19, enrolled during active disease. Material: peripheral blood. The CDR3 loop reads CASSFNEGQNTDTQYF. CDR3 sequence (DNA): TGCGCCAGCAGCTTTAATGAAGGACAAAACACAGATACGCAGTATTTT.